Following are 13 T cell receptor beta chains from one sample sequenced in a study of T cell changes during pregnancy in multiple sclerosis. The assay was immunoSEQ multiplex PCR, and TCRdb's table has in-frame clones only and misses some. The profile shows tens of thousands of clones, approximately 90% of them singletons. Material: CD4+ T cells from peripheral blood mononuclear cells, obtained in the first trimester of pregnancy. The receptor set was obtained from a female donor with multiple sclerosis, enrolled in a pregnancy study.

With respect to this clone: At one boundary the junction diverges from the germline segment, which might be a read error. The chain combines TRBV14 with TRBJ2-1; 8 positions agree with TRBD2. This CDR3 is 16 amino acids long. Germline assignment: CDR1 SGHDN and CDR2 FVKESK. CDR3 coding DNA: TGTGCCAGCAGCCAAGTTTATAGCGGGAACTACGATGAGCAGTTCTTC. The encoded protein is CASSQVYSGNYDEQFF.

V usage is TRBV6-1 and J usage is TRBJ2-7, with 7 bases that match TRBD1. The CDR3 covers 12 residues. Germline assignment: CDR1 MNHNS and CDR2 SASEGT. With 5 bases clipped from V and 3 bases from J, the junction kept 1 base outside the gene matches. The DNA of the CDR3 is TGTGCCAGCAGTAGGGACAGCTACGAGCAGTACTTC. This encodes CASSRDSYEQYF.

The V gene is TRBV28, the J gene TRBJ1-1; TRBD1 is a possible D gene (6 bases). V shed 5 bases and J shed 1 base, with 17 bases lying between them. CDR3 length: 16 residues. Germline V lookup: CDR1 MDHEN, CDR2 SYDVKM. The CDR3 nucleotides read TGTGCCAGCAGTCAAGGTGGGGGACACCCGAACACTGAAGCTTTCTTT. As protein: CASSQGGGHPNTEAFF.

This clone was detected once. The CDR3 region is CASRLDRRGSYGYTF. The CDR3 DNA reads TGCGCCAGCAGACTGGATCGCAGGGGGTCCTATGGCTACACCTTC. The rearrangement uses TRBV4-3 and TRBJ1-2, with 7 bases aligning to TRBD1. J gave up 4 bases and V 6 bases, and 11 bases lay outside the gene matches. CDR1 and CDR2 (germline): LGHNA, YSLEER. The CDR3 contains 15 residues.

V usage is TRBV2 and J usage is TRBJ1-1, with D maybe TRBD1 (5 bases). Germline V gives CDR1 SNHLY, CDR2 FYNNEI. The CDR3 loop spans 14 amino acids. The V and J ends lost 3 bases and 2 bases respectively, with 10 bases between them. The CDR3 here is CASSDAQANTEAFF. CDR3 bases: TGTGCCAGCAGTGACGCACAGGCTAACACTGAAGCTTTCTTT.

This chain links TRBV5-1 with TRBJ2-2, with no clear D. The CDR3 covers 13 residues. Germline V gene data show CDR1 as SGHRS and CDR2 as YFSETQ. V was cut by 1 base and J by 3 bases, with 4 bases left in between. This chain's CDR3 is CASSLPDTGELFF. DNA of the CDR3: TGCGCCAGCAGCTTGCCGGACACCGGGGAGCTGTTTTTT.

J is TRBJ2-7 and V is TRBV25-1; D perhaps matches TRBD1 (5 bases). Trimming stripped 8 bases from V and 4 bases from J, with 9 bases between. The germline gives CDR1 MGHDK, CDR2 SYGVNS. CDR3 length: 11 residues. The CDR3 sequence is CASLGPYEQYF. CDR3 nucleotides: TGTGCCAGCTTGGGGCCTTACGAGCAGTACTTC.

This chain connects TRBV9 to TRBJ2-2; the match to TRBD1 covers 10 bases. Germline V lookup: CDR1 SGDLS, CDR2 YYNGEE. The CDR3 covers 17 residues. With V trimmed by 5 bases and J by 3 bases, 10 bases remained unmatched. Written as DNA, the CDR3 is TGTGCCAGCAGTGCCCAGGGACAGGGGTCGTACACCGGGGAGCTGTTTTTT. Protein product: CASSAQGQGSYTGELFF.

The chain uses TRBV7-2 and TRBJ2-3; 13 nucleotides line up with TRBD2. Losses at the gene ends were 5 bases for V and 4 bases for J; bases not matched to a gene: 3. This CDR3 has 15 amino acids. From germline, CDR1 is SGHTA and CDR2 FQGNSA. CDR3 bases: TGTGCCAGCAGCGCCGGACTAGCGGGAGCAGATACGCAGTATTTT. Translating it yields CASSAGLAGADTQYF.

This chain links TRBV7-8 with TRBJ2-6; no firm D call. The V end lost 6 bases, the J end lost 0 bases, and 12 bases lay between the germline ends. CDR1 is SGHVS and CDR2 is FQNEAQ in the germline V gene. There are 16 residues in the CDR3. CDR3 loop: CASRSRPFSGANVLTF. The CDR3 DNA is TGTGCCAGCAGGTCTCGTCCCTTCTCTGGGGCCAACGTCCTGACTTTC.

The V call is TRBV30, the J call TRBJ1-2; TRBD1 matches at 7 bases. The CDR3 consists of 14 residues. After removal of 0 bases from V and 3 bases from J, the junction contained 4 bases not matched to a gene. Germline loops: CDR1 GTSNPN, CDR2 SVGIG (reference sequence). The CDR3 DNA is TGTGCCTGGAGTGTTCGGGACAGATACTATGGCTACACCTTC. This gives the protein CAWSVRDRYYGYTF.

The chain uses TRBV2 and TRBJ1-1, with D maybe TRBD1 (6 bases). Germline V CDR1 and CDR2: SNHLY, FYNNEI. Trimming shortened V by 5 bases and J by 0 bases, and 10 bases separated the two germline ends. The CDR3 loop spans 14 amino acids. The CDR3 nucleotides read TGTGCCAGCAGTTCGACAGGACTGAACACTGAAGCTTTCTTT. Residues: CASSSTGLNTEAFF.

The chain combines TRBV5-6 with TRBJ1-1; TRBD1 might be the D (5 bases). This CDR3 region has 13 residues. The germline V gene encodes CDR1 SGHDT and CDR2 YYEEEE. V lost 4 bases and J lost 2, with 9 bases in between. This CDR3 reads CASSRDLNTEAFF. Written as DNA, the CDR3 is TGTGCCAGCAGCCGGGACTTAAACACTGAAGCTTTCTTT.